Following are 23 T cell receptor beta chains from one sample sequenced in a study of T-cell reconstitution after alpha-beta-depleted transplantation in children. The TCRbeta library incorporated unique molecular identifiers. One entry per CDR3 protein, called by TCRdb with MiXCR from the PCR reads. The sample records under 450,000 distinct CDR3 sequences, roughly 17% being singletons. Sequencing used PBMCs, mostly from graft donor cells, obtained 360 days after TCRalphabeta/CD19-depleted stem cell transplant. The source of these receptors is a boy younger than two who had a stem cell transplant for Wiskott-Aldrich syndrome, so the T cells may come from the graft donor.

This rearrangement joins TRBV12-3 or TRBV12-4 to TRBJ2-1; TRBD2 aligns across 8 bases. The CDR3 consists of 14 residues. Trimming at V came to 3 bases and at J to 9 bases, leaving 7 bases not matched to a gene. DNA of the CDR3: TGTGCCAGCAGTTTTTTCGACGGGACTAGTGAGCAGTTCTTC. Translated, it gives CASSFFDGTSEQFF.

This clonotype occurred many times. The chain carries TRBV4-3 and TRBJ2-3, with D possibly being TRBD2 (5 bases). Trimming took 2 bases from V and 5 from J, leaving 23 bases between them. This CDR3 spans 18 amino acids. CDR1 LGHNA and CDR2 YSLEER come from the germline V gene. The CDR3 bases are TGCGCCAGCAGCCAACTCTGGGGAGCGTCTGGAGTTAGAGATACGCAGTATTTT. This gives the protein CASSQLWGASGVRDTQYF.

Only a few counts were recorded for this clonotype. The chain joins TRBV2 to TRBJ2-3; 7 bases map to TRBD1. J lost 14 bases, V lost 0 bases, and 14 bases had no gene match. The CDR3 has 15 residues. Per germline, CDR1 SNHLY and CDR2 FYNNEI. CDR3 amino acids: CASSEAGGWGRPLYF. CDR3 nucleotide sequence: TGTGCCAGCAGTGAAGCAGGGGGCTGGGGCCGCCCCCTGTATTTT.

Many counts were recorded for this clonotype. This chain connects TRBV5-6 to TRBJ2-7; a possible D gene is TRBD2 (6 bases). The CDR3 has 12 residues. Germline assignment: CDR1 SGHDT and CDR2 YYEEEE. Deletions cut 3 bases from V and 3 bases from J, with 7 bases between. CDR3 bases: TGTGCCAGCAGCTCGACTAGCTACGAGCAGTACTTC. Residues: CASSSTSYEQYF.

This clonotype has only a few counts. The gene calls are TRBV7-9 and TRBJ2-7, with D possibly matching TRBD1 (5 bases). Germline-derived CDR1 and CDR2 are SEHNR and FQNEAQ (reference sequence). The V gene lost 5 bases and the J gene lost 7 bases, with 18 bases spanning the gap. The CDR3 totals 14 residues. This CDR3 reads CASSEKGMGSEQYF. The CDR3 bases are TGTGCCAGCAGCGAGAAGGGGATGGGGTCGGAGCAGTACTTC.

This clonotype came up a few times. The chain employs TRBV6-2 or TRBV6-3 and TRBJ2-3; D not certain. Germline V gene sequence: CDR1 MNHEY, CDR2 SVGEGT. There are 13 residues in the CDR3. In DNA, the CDR3 is TGTGCTACGTCCGAGGCTAGCACAGATACGCAGTATTTT. Amino acid sequence: CATSEASTDTQYF.

This clonotype was detected only a few times. The rearrangement uses TRBV9 and TRBJ2-7; 7 bases are a match to TRBD2. Germline CDR1 SGDLS, CDR2 YYNGEE. The CDR3 covers 13 residues. J lost 8 bases, V lost 4 bases, and 9 bases had no gene match. The CDR3 sequence: CASSSRGVGQQYF. In nucleotides, the CDR3 is TGTGCCAGCAGCTCCCGGGGGGTGGGACAGCAGTACTTC.

This chain joins TRBV6-1 and TRBJ2-5, with 11 bases aligning to TRBD2. Trimming cost V 9 bases and J 2 bases; bases outside gene matches: 17. From germline, CDR1 is MNHNS and CDR2 SASEGT. The CDR3 consists of 18 residues. The chain's CDR3 is CASVPGLRASGRQETQYF. Here the CDR3 DNA reads TGTGCCAGTGTACCGGGACTCCGGGCTAGCGGGAGGCAAGAGACCCAGTACTTC.

The chain employs TRBV6-5 and TRBJ2-5, with D unclear. This CDR3 region has 16 residues. Trimming removed 2 bases from V and 2 bases from J, with 15 bases in between. Germline CDR1 MNHEY, CDR2 SVGAGI. CDR3 in DNA: TGTGCCAGCAGTTACCTCTTAAGGAACCCGCAAGAGACCCAGTACTTC. Protein product: CASSYLLRNPQETQYF.

This chain joins TRBV29-1 and TRBJ2-7; D is unclear. The V gene's germline CDR1 is SQVTM and CDR2 ANQGSEA. CDR3 length equals 12 residues. V gave up 7 bases and J gave up 2 bases, with 12 bases separating them. DNA for the CDR3: TGCAGCGCCGCAACGGGCGCCTACGAGCAGTACTTC. Protein product: CSAATGAYEQYF.

This clonotype was counted at least ten times. The J gene is TRBJ1-2, the V gene TRBV7-8; no firm D call. The CDR3 totals 13 residues. CDR1 SGHVS and CDR2 FQNEAQ come from the germline V gene. The V end was cut by 3 bases, the J end by 4 bases, with 9 bases between. This CDR3 is CASSFGGSYGYTF. The CDR3 DNA reads TGTGCCAGCAGCTTCGGAGGAAGCTATGGCTACACCTTC. Drawing the rest from reference TRBV7-8 and TRBJ1-2, the complete variable domain is GAGVSQSPRYKVAKRGQDVALRCDPISGHVSLFWYQQALGQGPEFLTYFQNEAQLDKSGLPSDRFFAERPEGSVSTLKIQRTQQEDSAVYLCASSFGGSYGYTFGSGTRLTVV.

This chain links TRBV5-1 with TRBJ2-7, with D possibly being TRBD2 (6 bases). Trimming left V 4 bases short and J 0 bases short, with 11 bases between. Germline-derived CDR1 and CDR2 are SGHRS and YFSETQ. There are 14 residues in the CDR3. The CDR3 here is CASSHSGSSYEQYF. The CDR3 bases are TGCGCCAGCAGCCACAGCGGGTCCTCCTACGAGCAGTACTTC.

This clonotype was counted many times. V is TRBV5-1 and J is TRBJ2-1; D tentatively reads TRBD1 or TRBD2 (5 bases each). The CDR3 has 15 residues. The V end lost 4 bases, the J end lost 0 bases, and 11 bases lay between the germline ends. The germline gives CDR1 SGHRS, CDR2 YFSETQ. The CDR3 reads CASSPGHSSYNEQFF. CDR3 DNA sequence: TGCGCCAGCAGCCCGGGGCATAGCTCCTACAATGAGCAGTTCTTC.

A few counts support this clonotype. The rearrangement links TRBV29-1 to TRBJ1-1; D is ambiguous. Germline V CDR1 and CDR2: SQVTM, ANQGSEA. The V end lost 7 bases, the J end lost 1 base, and 10 bases lay between the germline ends. The CDR3 has 12 amino acids. CDR3 sequence: CSAPMGNTEAFF. The DNA of the CDR3 is TGCAGCGCACCGATGGGGAACACTGAAGCTTTCTTT. Filled out from reference TRBV29-1 and TRBJ1-1, the complete variable domain reads SAVISQKPSRDICQRGTSLTIQCQVDSQVTMMFWYRQQPGQSLTLIATANQGSEATYESGFVIDKFPISRPNLTFSTLTVSNMSPEDSSIYLCSAPMGNTEAFFGQGTRLTVV.

This clonotype occurred a few times. The rearrangement uses TRBV12-3 or TRBV12-4 and TRBJ2-7; 7 bases fit TRBD2. The CDR3 spans 14 residues. Losses at the gene ends were 5 bases for V and 2 bases for J; bases not matched to a gene: 6. The CDR3 loop reads CASSRAGPPYEQYF. The CDR3 nucleotides are TGTGCCAGCAGTCGAGCGGGACCTCCCTACGAGCAGTACTTC.

Details on this clonotype: The junction does not match germline at one end; this may be a read error. J is TRBJ1-1 and V is TRBV5-1; D is unclear. Germline V lookup: CDR1 SGHRS, CDR2 YFSETQ. There are 15 residues in the CDR3. The CDR3 region has the DNA TGCGCCAGCAGCTTAGGGCTGACCATGAACACTGAAGCCTTCTTT. Encoded protein: CASSLGLTMNTEAFF.

The table lists this clonotype with a few counts. The chain employs TRBV5-5 and TRBJ2-7; no reliable D call. The V end lost 0 bases, the J end lost 2 bases, and 12 bases lay between the germline ends. The CDR3 has 15 amino acids. The germline CDR1 and CDR2 sequences are SGHKS and YYEKEE (reference sequence). This chain's CDR3 is CASSLASFTTYEQYF. The CDR3 DNA reads as TGTGCCAGCAGCTTGGCCTCTTTCACTACCTACGAGCAGTACTTC.

The V and J genes are TRBV28 and TRBJ1-1; TRBD1 aligns across 7 bases. The CDR3 runs to 12 residues. CDR1 is MDHEN, CDR2 SYDVKM, per germline. V shed 5 bases, J shed 8 bases, and the junction held 5 bases outside the gene matches. CDR3 nucleotide sequence: TGTGCCAGCAGTCCAACAGGGGTAGAAGCTTTCTTT. It yields the protein CASSPTGVEAFF.

This chain connects TRBV6-1 to TRBJ2-2, with 8 bases fitting TRBD2. Unmatched junction bases numbered 6, after V lost 6 bases and J lost 0 bases. Germline values: CDR1 MNHNS, CDR2 SASEGT. CDR3 length: 16 residues. The CDR3 DNA reads as TGTGCCAGCAGCCGGGTTAGCGGGGCGAACACCGGGGAGCTGTTTTTT. It yields the protein CASSRVSGANTGELFF.

The chain links TRBV10-3 to TRBJ2-7; D remains ambiguous. V was pared by 8 bases and J by 2 bases, with 13 bases between. Germline V gene lookup returns CDR1 ENHRY and CDR2 SYGVKD. The CDR3 covers 13 residues. This chain's CDR3 is CAIAALGPYEQYF. The CDR3, as DNA: TGTGCCATCGCGGCCCTCGGGCCCTACGAGCAGTACTTC.

In DNA form, the CDR3 reads TGCGCCAGCAGCCCTAGCGGTAGGAGGGGCGACGAGCAGTACTTC. Protein sequence: CASSPSGRRGDEQYF. The chain links TRBV4-3 to TRBJ2-7, with TRBD2 identical over 7 bases. The CDR3 length is 15 residues. Germline CDR1 reads LGHNA; CDR2 reads YSLEER. V gave up 4 bases and J gave up 5 bases; unmatched junction bases: 11.

In this sample, this clonotype turned up a few times. The chain links TRBV20-1 to TRBJ2-7; no definite D call. This CDR3 has 12 amino acids. Trimming removed 6 bases from V and 2 bases from J, with 11 bases in between. Germline-derived CDR1 and CDR2 are DFQATT and SNEGSKA (reference sequence). The CDR3 region is CSATKPPYEQYF. The CDR3 DNA follows: TGCAGTGCCACTAAACCACCCTACGAGCAGTACTTC.

This clonotype has just a few counts. V is TRBV12-3 or TRBV12-4 and J is TRBJ2-7, with 8 bases that match TRBD1. The CDR3 totals 11 residues. The J segment lost 7 bases and the V segment lost 6 bases, leaving 2 bases of the junction unmatched. The DNA of the CDR3 is TGTGCCAGCAGCCAGGGGGCAGAGCAGTACTTC. As protein: CASSQGAEQYF.